These 14 T cell receptor beta chains originate from one sample sequenced in a study of blood T cells in healthy people across ages. Primed by a sample-barcoded 5' primer and a J-beta primer mix, a second PCR proceeded for about 7 to 11 cycles. TCRdb processed the 5' RACE reads anew with MiXCR; each CDR3 protein has one entry. The sample records hundreds of thousands of distinct CDR3 sequences, about 30% being singletons. The sequenced material came from blood. The receptors shown here come from a woman at least 80 years old in good health.

At least ten counts were recorded for this clonotype. The chain is built from TRBV20-1 and TRBJ2-7, with TRBD1 as a possible D gene (5 bases). Deletions cut 5 bases from V and 5 bases from J, with 16 bases between. The CDR3 contains 13 residues. Germline V gene sequence: CDR1 DFQATT, CDR2 SNEGSKA (reference sequence). The DNA of the CDR3 is TGCAGTGCTCCCGGCAGGGCGGTGCACGAGCAGTACTTC. This encodes CSAPGRAVHEQYF.

The V gene is TRBV7-3, the J gene TRBJ2-1; D is uncertain. The CDR3 loop spans 15 amino acids. With 5 bases removed from V and 4 bases from J, the gap between germline ends came to 15 bases. The germline gives CDR1 SGHTA, CDR2 FQGTGA. CDR3 loop: CASSPRRWDYNEQFF. CDR3 DNA: TGTGCCAGCAGCCCCAGGCGATGGGATTACAATGAGCAGTTCTTC.

About this clonotype: This may arise from a read error, as a much more abundant clone is one base away. The rearrangement joins TRBV20-1 to TRBJ1-2; 9 nucleotides align to TRBD1. Per germline, CDR1 DFQATT and CDR2 SNEGSKA (reference sequence). The CDR3 loop spans 13 amino acids. V dropped 1 base and J dropped 7; count of bases not matched to a gene: 4. In nucleotides, the CDR3 is TGCAGTGCTAGAGCCCCGGGACAGGGTGGCTACACCTTC. This translates into CSARAPGQGGYTF.

Worth noting for this clonotype: One base away lies a much larger clone, so this may be a sequencing read error. V is TRBV30 and J is TRBJ1-5; D may be TRBD1 (6 bases). The V gene lost 7 bases and the J gene lost 6 bases, with 16 bases spanning the gap. The CDR3 runs to 13 residues. CDR1 is GTSNPN and CDR2 is SVGIG in the germline V gene (reference sequence). CDR3 nucleotide sequence: TGTGCCTTGGTGGGGGCAGGGCCTCAGCCCCAGCATTTT. The encoded protein is CALVGAGPQPQHF.

The chain combines TRBV19 with TRBJ2-7, with 8 positions matching TRBD1. The CDR3 is 15 residues long. The trim removed 3 bases at V and 7 bases at J, leaving 11 bases unmatched. CDR1 and CDR2 (germline): LNHDA, SQIVND (reference sequence). CDR3 sequence: CASSIRQGPTNEQYF. The CDR3 bases are TGTGCCAGTAGTATCCGACAGGGGCCAACCAATGAGCAGTACTTC.

The chain joins TRBV28 to TRBJ1-2; D may be TRBD1 (6 bases). This CDR3 contains 12 residues. Germline lookup yields CDR1 MDHEN and CDR2 SYDVKM. V was trimmed by 8 bases and J by 4 bases, leaving 11 bases between them. This CDR3 reads CASQGSGYGYTF. In nucleotides, the CDR3 is TGTGCCAGCCAGGGGTCGGGCTATGGCTACACCTTC.

This clonotype was detected only a few times. The chain employs TRBV5-1 and TRBJ1-1; possible D gene TRBD1, 5 bases. CDR3 size: 14 residues. V lost 2 bases to trimming and J lost 3 bases, with 11 bases between them. Germline CDR1 and CDR2: SGHRS and YFSETQ. CDR3 protein: CASSFSGGDTEAFF. As DNA, the CDR3 is TGCGCCAGCAGCTTTTCGGGGGGTGACACTGAAGCTTTCTTT.

Many counts were recorded for this clonotype. CDR3 protein: CASIQYPPTGPYEQYF. The CDR3 DNA sequence: TGTGCCAGCATTCAATACCCTCCGACAGGACCCTACGAGCAGTACTTC. This chain connects TRBV6-2 or TRBV6-3 to TRBJ2-7; a weak D match, TRBD1 (6 bases). The length of the CDR3 is 16 residues. V was cut by 7 bases and J by 2 bases, with 21 bases left in between. In germline, CDR1 is MNHEY, CDR2 SVGEGT.

This clonotype has a count of ten or more. The genes are TRBV6-5 and TRBJ2-7; 8 bases agree with TRBD2. After removal of 8 bases from V and 2 bases from J, the junction contained 8 bases not matched to a gene. CDR1 and CDR2 from the germline V gene are MNHEY and SVGAGI. CDR3 size: 14 residues. The CDR3 DNA reads TGTGCCAGCGGTAGAAAGCGGGGGACCTACGAGCAGTACTTC. It is translated as CASGRKRGTYEQYF.

This clonotype showed up many times. The chain joins TRBV6-1 to TRBJ2-3; TRBD2 might be the D (5 bases). The germline V gene encodes CDR1 MNHNS and CDR2 SASEGT. Trimming shortened V by 7 bases and J by 7 bases, and 12 bases separated the two germline ends. The CDR3 covers 12 residues. This CDR3 reads CASKGLGNTQYF. The CDR3 DNA sequence: TGTGCCAGCAAAGGACTGGGGAATACGCAGTATTTT.

The V gene is TRBV15, the J gene TRBJ1-1; no clear D gene. V shed 5 bases and J shed 4 bases, with 11 bases lying between them. Germline V CDR1 and CDR2: LNHNV, YYDKDF (reference sequence). This CDR3 comprises 13 residues. The CDR3 loop is CATSPAVGTEAFF. CDR3 DNA sequence: TGTGCCACCAGCCCGGCCGTTGGCACTGAAGCTTTCTTT.

This clonotype was counted ten times or more. The CDR3 nucleotides are TGTGCCAGCAGTACGACAGGGCGAGGCGAGACCCAGTACTTC. Translation: CASSTTGRGETQYF. This chain uses TRBV6-2 or TRBV6-3 with TRBJ2-5, with TRBD1 matching over 7 bases. The CDR3 sequence is 14 residues long. CDR1 and CDR2 (germline): MNHEY, SVGEGT. Trimming removed 5 bases from V and 5 bases from J; junction bases left unmatched: 8.

Comments on this clonotype: Relative to the germline gene, one junction end is altered; a read error may explain this. The rearrangement links TRBV4-1 to TRBJ2-5; no definite D call. The J call is uncertain, as TRBJ2-7 better fits the DNA end. This CDR3 spans 11 amino acids. Germline V lookup: CDR1 MGHRA, CDR2 YSYEKL. CDR3 sequence: CVSSQSTEQYF. Written as DNA, the CDR3 is TGCGTCAGCAGCCAATCTACCGAGCAGTACTTC.

The sample holds many counts of this clonotype. The chain is built from TRBV25-1 and TRBJ2-3; 8 nucleotides agree with TRBD1. This CDR3 has 13 residues. Germline lookup yields CDR1 MGHDK and CDR2 SYGVNS. With V trimmed by 8 bases and J by 2 bases, 3 bases remained unmatched. The CDR3 coding sequence is TGTGCCAGCGGGGACAGGCTCACAGATACGCAGTATTTT. It codes for CASGDRLTDTQYF.